A single T cell receptor beta chain is shown here with its context. Its cognate antigen is unknown. These data are taken from a study of cytomegalovirus exposure and HLA in healthy donors. Study summary: The 100 to 150 validation repertoires matched the 500 to 750 first-cohort repertoires in platform, a later analysis reported.

Study conclusions and caveats: The study designated 150 or so TCR beta chains cytomegalovirus-associated. A classifier reportedly called cytomegalovirus status with high sensitivity and specificity.

Method: immunoSEQ multiplex PCR; TCRdb's copy keeps in-frame clones and lacks some. The sample has more than 250,000 clones, 75% to 90% seen once. The germline gives CDR1 SNHLY, CDR2 FYNNEI. The CDR3 is 15 amino acids. Trimming removed 5 bases from V and 5 bases from J; junction bases left unmatched: 5. This clonotype originated in a young woman in good health and CMV-seronegative. The sample consisted of PBMCs. The gene calls are TRBV2 and TRBJ2-1; 11 bases fit TRBD2. CDR3: CASSTGTSGDNEQFF. In DNA, the CDR3 is TGTGCCAGCAGTACCGGGACTAGCGGAGACAATGAGCAGTTCTTC. The whole variable domain, filled in from reference TRBV2 and TRBJ2-1, reads EPEVTQTPSHQVTQMGQEVILRCVPISNHLYFYWYRQILGQKVEFLVSFYNNEISEKSEIFDDQFSVERPDGSNFTLKIRSTKLEDSAMYFCASSTGTSGDNEQFFGPGTRLTVL.